This is a list of T cell receptor beta chains from one sample in a study of blood T cells in healthy people across ages. TCRdb re-analysed the 5' RACE reads in MiXCR, keeping a single row per CDR3 protein. The repertoire holds 600,000 to 850,000 distinct CDR3 sequences, with 20% to 30% as singletons. These same data were also listed under a study on T cells of mothers and their children.

The sequenced sample consisted of blood. These TCRs come from a boy younger than 18 in good health. The CDR3 runs from the conserved cysteine through the conserved F or W. A D gene is named only where the DNA matches it firmly. Clone size, where shown, is once, few, many, or a class for clones that have expanded.

TRBV4-1	TRBJ2-3	few	14	-	CASRPAFRTDTQYF	TGCGCCAGCAGACCTGCATTTCGGACAGATACGCAGTATTTT
TRBV20-1	TRBJ2-5	few	14	TRBD2	CSPGTITIAETQYF	TGCAGTCCCGGGACTATAACAATTGCGGAGACCCAGTACTTC
TRBV3-1	TRBJ2-7	-	14	-	CASSQKHGPYEQYF	TGTGCCAGCAGCCAGAAACACGGCCCCTACGAGCAGTACTTC
TRBV4-3	TRBJ2-1	-	17	TRBD2	CASSQDADGGVRNEQFF	TGCGCCAGCAGCCAAGACGCAGACGGGGGGGTTCGGAATGAGCAGTTCTTC
TRBV7-9	TRBJ1-4	-	13	-	CATAAATNEKLFF	TGTGCGACAGCGGCGGCAACTAATGAAAAACTGTTTTTT
TRBV6-5	TRBJ1-4	few	14	-	CASKTKGKGEKLFF	TGTGCCAGCAAAACCAAGGGGAAGGGTGAAAAACTGTTTTTT
TRBV9	TRBJ2-1	few	16	TRBD1	CASSVEGQGSYNEQFF	TGTGCCAGCAGCGTAGAAGGACAGGGCTCCTACAATGAGCAGTTCTTC
TRBV7-3	TRBJ2-1	many	13	-	CASSSDSYNEQFF	TGTGCCAGCAGCTCGGACAGTTACAATGAGCAGTTCTTC
TRBV20-1	TRBJ2-1	-	15	TRBD2	CSATKPGLPYNEQFF	TGCAGTGCCACCAAACCGGGACTACCCTACAATGAGCAGTTCTTC
TRBV4-1	TRBJ2-3	-	14	-	CASSQDGGTDTQYF	TGCGCCAGCAGCCAAGATGGGGGAACAGATACGCAGTATTTT
TRBV5-1	TRBJ2-1	-	17	TRBD1	CASSSPGQGAKYNEQFF	TGCGCCAGCAGCTCCCCGGGACAGGGGGCGAAGTACAATGAGCAGTTCTTC
TRBV25-1	TRBJ1-2	-	15	-	CASSEPTDSSYGYTF	TGTGCCAGCAGTGAACCCACGGACAGCTCTTATGGCTACACCTTC
TRBV6-2/TRBV6-3	TRBJ2-1	-	11	-	CASSSGWAAFF	TGTGCCAGCAGCTCCGGGTGGGCGGCGTTCTTC
TRBV29-1	TRBJ2-3	few	17	TRBD2	CSVLGLAGGWTTDTQYF	TGCAGCGTCTTGGGACTAGCGGGAGGGTGGACCACAGATACGCAGTATTTT
TRBV20-1	TRBJ2-7	-	14	TRBD2	CSAPGLAGANEQYF	TGCAGTGCACCAGGACTAGCGGGAGCCAACGAGCAGTACTTC
TRBV11-2	TRBJ2-7	-	13	TRBD2	CASSLWTSVEQYF	TGCGCCAGCAGCCTATGGACTAGCGTCGAGCAGTACTTC
TRBV14	TRBJ2-3	few	16	-	CASSRRQGGNTDTQYF	TGTGCCAGCAGCCGTCGTCAGGGGGGGAACACAGATACGCAGTATTTT
TRBV4-1	TRBJ1-3	few	13	-	CASSQGGGNTIYF	TGCGCCAGCAGCCAGGGAGGAGGAAACACCATATATTTT
TRBV9	TRBJ1-1	-	14	-	CASSVGGGSTEAFF	TGTGCCAGCAGCGTCGGGGGAGGGAGTACTGAAGCTTTCTTT
TRBV2	TRBJ2-4	few	14	TRBD2	CASRDGLAGDIQYF	TGTGCCAGCAGGGACGGACTAGCGGGAGACATTCAGTACTTC
TRBV29-1	TRBJ2-7	few	15	TRBD1	CSVGARGQGAYEQYF	TGCAGCGTTGGTGCTCGGGGACAGGGGGCCTACGAGCAGTACTTC
TRBV29-1	TRBJ2-1	few	13	-	CSVGASLYNEQFF	TGCAGCGTGGGGGCTTCATTATACAATGAGCAGTTCTTC
TRBV11-2	TRBJ2-5	-	16	-	CASSPRRRDSQETQYF	TGTGCCAGCAGCCCCCGCCGGCGGGACAGCCAAGAGACCCAGTACTTC
TRBV12-3/TRBV12-4	TRBJ2-5	-	12	-	CASSLAGDTTFF	TGTGCCAGCAGTTTGGCCGGGGACACCACGTTCTTC
TRBV7-9	TRBJ1-1	few	15	-	CASSFGGGPADEAFF	TGTGCCAGCAGCTTTGGAGGGGGTCCTGCTGATGAAGCTTTCTTT
TRBV6-6	TRBJ2-3	few	16	-	CASSPPGSRRADTQYF	TGTGCCAGCAGTCCCCCGGGATCACGACGGGCAGATACGCAGTATTTT
TRBV7-6	TRBJ1-1	few	17	TRBD1	CASSHSRDRGSNTEAFF	TGTGCCAGCAGTCATAGCCGGGACAGGGGGTCGAACACTGAAGCTTTCTTT
TRBV7-2	TRBJ2-1	-	15	-	CASSLYSRSYNEQFF	TGTGCCAGCAGCTTATACTCCCGCTCCTACAATGAGCAGTTCTTC
TRBV29-1	TRBJ2-5	many	10	-	CSVAEETQYF	TGCAGCGTCGCAGAAGAGACCCAGTACTTC
TRBV6-7	TRBJ2-1	-	16	TRBD2	CASSYGPLAIYNEQFF	TGTGCCAGCAGTTACGGTCCACTAGCGATCTACAATGAGCAGTTCTTC
TRBV7-2	TRBJ2-3	-	13	-	CASSLTGSNTQYF	TGTGCCAGCAGCCTTACCGGGTCAAATACGCAGTATTTT
TRBV4-1	TRBJ2-5	few	15	TRBD2	CASSQEGLAGVGQYF	TGCGCCAGCAGCCAAGAGGGACTAGCGGGAGTGGGGCAGTACTTC
TRBV14	TRBJ2-3	-	16	-	CASSQERQVSTGTQYF	TGTGCCAGCAGCCAAGAAAGACAGGTCAGCACAGGTACGCAGTATTTT
TRBV15	TRBJ1-2	few	15	-	CATSRDLEVPYGYTF	TGTGCCACCAGCAGAGATCTTGAGGTACCCTATGGCTACACCTTC
TRBV5-5	TRBJ2-1	few	17	-	CASSLGRQDRFYNEQFF	TGTGCCAGCAGCTTGGGACGACAGGACAGATTCTACAATGAGCAGTTCTTC
TRBV11-2	TRBJ2-2	-	14	-	CASSLELVAGELFF	TGTGCCAGCAGCTTAGAGCTGGTCGCCGGGGAGCTGTTTTTT
TRBV12-3/TRBV12-4	TRBJ2-3	few	12	-	CASRYERDTQYF	TGTGCCAGCCGTTATGAGAGGGATACGCAGTATTTT
TRBV27	TRBJ2-5	-	15	-	CASSLTDPLGETQYF	TGTGCCAGCAGTTTAACAGATCCCCTCGGGGAGACCCAGTACTTC
TRBV12-3/TRBV12-4	TRBJ1-1	-	15	-	CASSLGFRVNTEAFF	TGTGCCAGCAGTTTAGGTTTCAGGGTGAACACTGAAGCTTTCTTT
TRBV12-3/TRBV12-4	TRBJ2-1	-	14	-	CASSPPGADNEQFF	TGTGCCAGCAGTCCCCCGGGAGCGGACAATGAGCAGTTCTTC
TRBV11-1	TRBJ1-4	-	21	TRBD1	CASSYQPQGAVAYGRDEKLFF	TGTGCCAGCAGCTACCAACCCCAGGGGGCGGTAGCCTATGGCCGGGATGAAAAACTGTTTTTT
TRBV29-1	TRBJ2-5	-	12	-	CSSSGDDKTQYF	TGCAGCTCATCTGGAGACGATAAGACCCAGTACTTC
TRBV12-3/TRBV12-4	TRBJ2-2	-	14	-	CASRQTRGTGELFF	TGTGCCAGCAGACAAACTCGGGGCACCGGGGAGCTGTTTTTT
TRBV7-2	TRBJ2-2	few	17	TRBD1	CASSLAPQRGRAGELFF	TGTGCCAGCAGCTTAGCACCCCAGAGGGGGCGCGCCGGGGAGCTGTTTTTT
TRBV12-3/TRBV12-4	TRBJ2-5	few	16	TRBD2	CASSLGGTKKGETQYF	TGTGCCAGCAGTTTGGGCGGGACTAAAAAGGGAGAGACCCAGTACTTC
TRBV12-5	TRBJ2-7	few	15	TRBD2	CASGLWLAGAYEQYF	TGTGCTAGTGGTTTGTGGCTAGCGGGCGCCTACGAGCAGTACTTC
TRBV20-1	TRBJ2-4	few	15	TRBD1	CSAQRGTGGENIQYF	TGCAGTGCCCAAAGGGGGACAGGGGGCGAAAACATTCAGTACTTC
TRBV29-1	TRBJ2-1	-	12	-	CSVDTGWDEQFF	TGCAGCGTTGACACAGGCTGGGATGAGCAGTTCTTC
TRBV4-1	TRBJ1-6	few	14	TRBD1	CASSPQGANSPLHF	TGCGCCAGCAGCCCGCAGGGGGCGAACTCACCCCTCCACTTT
TRBV12-5	TRBJ1-3	few	15	-	CASGLYGGYGNTIYF	TGTGCTAGTGGTTTGTACGGGGGCTATGGAAACACCATATATTTT
TRBV12-3/TRBV12-4	TRBJ2-3	many	12	-	CASSFLTDTQYF	TGTGCCAGCAGCTTTCTCACAGATACGCAGTATTTT
TRBV7-2	TRBJ2-2	-	18	TRBD2	CASSLPTSGVSKAGELFF	TGTGCCAGCAGCTTACCCACTAGCGGGGTCTCGAAAGCCGGGGAGCTGTTTTTT
TRBV6-1	TRBJ2-2	-	14	-	CASDDTSDTGELFF	TGTGCCAGCGATGACACATCGGACACCGGGGAGCTGTTTTTT
TRBV20-1	TRBJ2-7	-	13	-	CSALDERSYEQYF	TGCAGTGCTTTAGACGAACGCTCCTACGAGCAGTACTTC